This entry concerns a single T cell receptor beta chain. As yet, its antigen is unknown. Germline V CDR1 and CDR2: SNHLY, FYNNEI. This CDR3 has 12 residues. V shed 4 bases and J shed 1 base, with 4 bases lying between them. The PCR used 60 Vbeta and 13 Jbeta primers. Profiled with immunoSEQ multiplex PCR; TCRdb holds only in-frame clones, not every one. The sample records some 130,000 clones, around 80% being singletons. The sample originates from a study of cytomegalovirus exposure and HLA in healthy donors. Findings of the study overall: In a later analysis, TCR beta V- and J-gene trimming showed a link to a missense DCLRE1C variant. Cytomegalovirus-associated status was assigned to approximately 160 TCR beta chains.

Sequencing was performed on PBMCs. The chain combines TRBV2 with TRBJ1-1; D gene ambiguous. The origin of this receptor is a middle-aged man in good health and CMV-seropositive. The CDR3 bases are TGTGCCAGCAGTGCACAGAACACTGAAGCTTTCTTT. It translates to CASSAQNTEAFF.